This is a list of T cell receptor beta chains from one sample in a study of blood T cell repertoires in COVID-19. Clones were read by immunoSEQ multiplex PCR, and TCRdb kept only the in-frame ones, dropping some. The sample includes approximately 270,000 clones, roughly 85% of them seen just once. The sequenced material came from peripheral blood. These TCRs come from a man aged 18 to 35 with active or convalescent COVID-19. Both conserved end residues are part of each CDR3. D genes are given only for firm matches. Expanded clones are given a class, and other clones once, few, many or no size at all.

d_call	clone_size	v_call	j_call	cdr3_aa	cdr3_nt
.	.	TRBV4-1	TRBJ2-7	CASSQDSTGSYEQYF	TGCGCCAGCAGCCAAGACAGTACAGGGTCCTACGAGCAGTACTTC
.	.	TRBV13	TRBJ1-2	CASSLGLGGRAPSGFGYTF	TGTGCCAGCAGCTTAGGCCTAGGGGGTAGGGCCCCGTCCGGTTTTGGCTACACCTTC
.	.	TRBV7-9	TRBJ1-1	CASSLGNRDNTEAFF	TGTGCCAGCAGCCTCGGAAACAGGGATAACACTGAAGCTTTCTTT
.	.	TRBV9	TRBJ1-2	CASSVGGLEGCTF	TGTGCCAGCAGCGTAGGGGGCTTGGAGGGATGCACCTTC
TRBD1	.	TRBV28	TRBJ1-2	CASSAQGGNYGYTF	TGTGCCAGCAGTGCTCAGGGGGGTAACTATGGCTACACCTTC
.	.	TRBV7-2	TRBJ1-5	CASSLGGYSNQPQHF	TGTGCCAGCAGCTTAGGGGGCTATAGCAATCAGCCCCAGCATTTT
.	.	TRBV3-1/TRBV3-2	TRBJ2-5	CASSRPRDNPFQETQYF	TGTGCCAGCAGCCGTCCCCGGGACAACCCTTTCCAAGAGACCCAGTACTTC
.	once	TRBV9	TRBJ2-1	CASSPGGNEQFF	TGTGCCAGCAGCCCCGGGGGTAATGAGCAGTTCTTC
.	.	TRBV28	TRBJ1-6	CASSLAGEEGNSPLHF	TGTGCCAGCAGTTTGGCCGGGGAAGAGGGTAATTCACCCCTCCACTTT
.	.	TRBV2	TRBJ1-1	CASKPDRNTEAFF	TGTGCCAGCAAACCGGACAGGAACACTGAAGCTTTCTTT
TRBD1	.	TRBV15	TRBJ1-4	CATSRYRDRGRANEKLFF	TGTGCCACCAGCAGATACCGGGACAGGGGGCGGGCTAATGAAAAACTGTTTTTT
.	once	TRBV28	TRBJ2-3	CASSLRGQVVADTQYF	TGTGCCAGCAGTTTAAGGGGTCAGGTCGTCGCAGATACGCAGTATTTT
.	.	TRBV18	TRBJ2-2	CASSSSNTGELFF	TGTGCCAGCTCATCCTCGAACACCGGGGAGCTGTTTTTT
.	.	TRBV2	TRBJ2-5	CASSGAETQYF	TGTGCCAGCAGTGGGGCTGAGACCCAGTACTTC
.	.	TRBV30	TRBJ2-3	CAYLRRPSTDTQYF	TGTGCCTACCTCCGGCGGCCTAGCACAGATACGCAGTATTTT
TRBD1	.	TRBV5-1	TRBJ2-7	CASSLDRVGEQYF	TGCGCCAGCAGCCTCGACAGGGTTGGCGAGCAGTACTTC